These 15 T cell receptor beta chains were all obtained from the same sample, sequenced in a study of cytomegalovirus exposure and HLA in healthy donors. This PCR relied on a set of 60 Vbeta primers and 13 Jbeta primers. Clones were read by immunoSEQ multiplex PCR, and TCRdb kept only the in-frame ones, dropping some. Its listing shows approximately 80,000 clones. The sequencing sample was made of PBMCs. These receptors came from a woman younger than 45 in good health and CMV-seronegative.

The CDR3 is CASSEPGQGGYGYTF. As DNA, the CDR3 is TGTGCCAGCAGTGAACCAGGACAGGGGGGATATGGCTACACCTTC. The chain recombines TRBV6-1 with TRBJ1-2, with TRBD1 matching 10 bases. V lost 2 bases to trimming and J lost 5 bases; unmatched junction nucleotides: 5. Germline values: CDR1 MNHNS, CDR2 SASEGT. The CDR3 totals 15 residues.

V gene TRBV29-1 combines with J gene TRBJ1-1, with D uncertain. The germline V gene has CDR1 SQVTM and CDR2 ANQGSEA. The CDR3 extends over 19 amino acids. V was clipped by 4 bases and J by 3 bases, with 30 bases between them. The CDR3 sequence is CSVVRCGFRTRVRDTEAFF. The CDR3 nucleotides read TGCAGCGTTGTACGATGTGGGTTCCGGACTCGGGTTCGGGACACTGAAGCTTTCTTT.

The rearrangement links TRBV4-2 to TRBJ2-3, with 7 bases matching TRBD1. The CDR3 has 15 residues. Germline V gene sequence: CDR1 LGHNA, CDR2 YNFKEQ. Unmatched junction bases numbered 9, after V lost 0 bases and J lost 9 bases. CDR3 bases: TGTGCCAGCAGCCAAGATGGGGACAGCACAGCCACGCAGTATTTT. It codes for CASSQDGDSTATQYF.

The V call is TRBV9, the J call TRBJ2-1; perhaps TRBD2 as D (6 bases). Per germline, CDR1 SGDLS and CDR2 YYNGEE. Trimming cost V 3 bases and J 5 bases, with 18 bases left between them. The CDR3 is 16 amino acids. CDR3 in amino acids: CASSGAAGSTDNEQFF. CDR3 DNA: TGTGCCAGCAGCGGGGCGGCGGGAAGCACAGACAATGAGCAGTTCTTC.

The chain is built from TRBV5-1 and TRBJ2-7; unclear D gene. Germline V gene lookup returns CDR1 SGHRS and CDR2 YFSETQ. Between the trimmed V and J ends, which lost 4 bases and 0 bases, there was a span of 8 bases. This CDR3 spans 13 amino acids. The CDR3 reads CASSTRSSYEQYF. The CDR3 DNA reads as TGCGCCAGCAGCACCCGGTCCTCCTACGAGCAGTACTTC.

The rearrangement joins TRBV6-1 to TRBJ1-5; D possibly corresponds to TRBD1 (5 bases). The CDR3 spans 14 residues. Germline loops: CDR1 MNHNS, CDR2 SASEGT. Trimming took off 7 bases at V and 4 bases at J, with 14 bases between the two ends. CDR3 sequence (DNA): TGTGCCAGCACCCGGAACAGGTCGAATCAGCCCCAGCATTTT. It translates to CASTRNRSNQPQHF.

This chain uses TRBV28 with TRBJ2-7; 13 bases are shared with TRBD2. V lost 6 bases to trimming and J lost 4 bases; unmatched junction nucleotides: 9. The CDR3 is 16 residues long. The germline V gene encodes CDR1 MDHEN and CDR2 SYDVKM. The CDR3 DNA reads TGTGCCAGCAGCCGGTGGACTAGCGGGAGTTCTTACGAGCAGTACTTC. Amino acid sequence: CASSRWTSGSSYEQYF.

The rearrangement joins TRBV5-1 to TRBJ1-2; 8 bases fit TRBD1. Trimming took 0 bases from V and 4 from J; bases not matched to a gene: 2. Per the germline V gene, CDR1 is SGHRS and CDR2 is YFSETQ. This CDR3 is 14 amino acids long. The DNA of the CDR3 is TGCGCCAGCAGCTTGGCCGACAGGGGCTATGGCTACACCTTC. This codes for CASSLADRGYGYTF.

The V and J genes are TRBV28 and TRBJ1-2; no firm D call. This CDR3 is 13 amino acids long. The V and J ends lost 7 bases and 0 bases respectively, with 9 bases between them. Germline values: CDR1 MDHEN, CDR2 SYDVKM. The CDR3 nucleotides are TGTGCCAGCAACCCAGGAACTAACTATGGCTACACCTTC. Amino acids: CASNPGTNYGYTF.

The chain is built from TRBV19 and TRBJ1-5; 7 bases fit TRBD1. The ends lost 5 bases at V and 2 bases at J; junction bases unmatched: 12. Germline lookup yields CDR1 LNHDA and CDR2 SQIVND (reference sequence). The CDR3 is 17 residues long. The CDR3: CASSPIDRVEGNQPQHF. CDR3 bases: TGTGCCAGTAGTCCTATTGACAGGGTGGAGGGCAATCAGCCCCAGCATTTT.

This chain links TRBV4-1 with TRBJ1-1; D unresolved. CDR1 is MGHRA and CDR2 is YSYEKL in the germline V gene. Trimming removed 6 bases from V and 0 bases from J, with 5 bases in between. CDR3 length equals 12 residues. CDR3 residues: CASRAMNTEAFF. CDR3 nucleotides: TGCGCCAGCAGGGCCATGAACACTGAAGCTTTCTTT.

V and J are TRBV7-9 and TRBJ2-1, with D uncertain. The CDR3 spans 16 residues. Germline CDR1 reads SEHNR; CDR2 reads FQNEAQ (reference sequence). Trimming stripped 5 bases from V and 0 bases from J, with 14 bases between. CDR3 loop: CASSESVLSSYNEQFF. The DNA of the CDR3 is TGTGCCAGCAGCGAGTCGGTGCTGAGCTCCTACAATGAGCAGTTCTTC.

The rearrangement joins TRBV6-5 to TRBJ1-1, with D perhaps TRBD1 (6 bases). V was shortened by 2 bases and J by 1 base, with 11 bases between the two germline ends. The CDR3 loop spans 15 amino acids. From germline, CDR1 is MNHEY and CDR2 SVGAGI. CDR3 nucleotides: TGTGCCAGCAGTTACGCCGGGACACCGAACACTGAAGCTTTCTTT. Protein product: CASSYAGTPNTEAFF.

This sequence joins TRBV6-1 and TRBJ2-1, with 7 bases lining up with TRBD2. Germline assignment: CDR1 MNHNS and CDR2 SASEGT. Germline trimming cut 3 bases from V and 14 bases from J; bases unmatched to any gene: 7. The CDR3 has 12 residues. CDR3 DNA sequence: TGTGCCAGCAGTGATTCCGTGGGGAGGGAGTTCTTC. Translation gives CASSDSVGREFF.

This chain connects TRBV7-6 to TRBJ2-3; 7 nucleotides align to TRBD1. The CDR3 is made up of 14 amino acids. Germline CDR1 and CDR2: SGHVS and FNYEAQ. J was trimmed by 0 bases and V by 3 bases; bases with no gene match: 0. This CDR3 is CASSLTGSTDTQYF. The CDR3 DNA is TGTGCCAGCAGCTTGACAGGGAGCACAGATACGCAGTATTTT.